A single sample is the source of the 28 T cell receptor beta chains below, sequenced in a study of cytomegalovirus exposure and HLA in healthy donors. Researchers ran the PCR with 60 Vbeta and 13 Jbeta primers. The data were produced by immunoSEQ multiplex PCR, yet TCRdb's version contains in-frame clones alone and is incomplete. The top ten hold roughly 0.5% of the sample, which has around 170,000 clones, about four fifths seen once. The specimen was PBMCs. These receptors came from a woman aged 45 to 65 in good health and CMV-seronegative.

The chain employs TRBV10-2 and TRBJ2-2; D is perhaps TRBD2 (6 bases). Between the trimmed V and J ends, which lost 6 bases and 5 bases, there was a span of 16 bases. This CDR3 is 15 amino acids long. Germline V gene data show CDR1 as WSHSY and CDR2 as SAAADI. The CDR3 loop reads CASRGGDVGTGELFF. CDR3 in DNA: TGCGCCAGCAGAGGCGGGGATGTGGGTACCGGGGAGCTGTTTTTT.

Note on this clone: Other DNA sequences in the sample encode the same CDR3. The chain has TRBV9 and TRBJ1-3; 7 bases align to TRBD1. V lost 4 bases to trimming and J lost 2 bases; unmatched junction nucleotides: 3. The CDR3 is 14 residues long. Looked up from germline, CDR1 is SGDLS and CDR2 is YYNGEE. The CDR3 nucleotides are TGTGCCAGCAGCCTTACAGGGGCTGGAAACACCATATATTTT. It translates to CASSLTGAGNTIYF.

This rearrangement joins TRBV28 to TRBJ2-7; D call uncertain. The CDR3 totals 13 residues. V was clipped by 6 bases and J by 0 bases, with 9 bases between them. The germline CDR1 and CDR2 sequences are MDHEN and SYDVKM. The CDR3 nucleotides read TGTGCCAGCAGCCAGACACCCTCCTACGAGCAGTACTTC. It is translated as CASSQTPSYEQYF. Combining the CDR3 with reference TRBV28 and TRBJ2-7 gives the whole variable domain DVKVTQSSRYLVKRTGEKVFLECVQDMDHENMFWYRQDPGLGLRLIYFSYDVKMKEKGDIPEGYSVSREKKERFSLILESASTNQTSMYLCASSQTPSYEQYFGPGTRLTVT.

This chain joins TRBV6-4 and TRBJ2-7; 11 nucleotides line up with TRBD2. This CDR3 comprises 14 residues. V lost 4 bases and J lost 4; bases outside the gene matches: 3. The germline V gene encodes CDR1 MRHNA and CDR2 SNTAGT. The CDR3 sequence is CASSAGTSGYEQYF. CDR3 DNA: TGTGCCAGCAGTGCCGGGACTAGCGGATACGAGCAGTACTTC.

The CDR3 region is CASSVVLSDTQYF. DNA for the CDR3: TGTGCCAGCAGCGTAGTCCTTAGTGATACGCAGTATTTT. The rearrangement links TRBV9 to TRBJ2-3; D gene uncertain. V lost 0 bases, J lost 6 bases, and 8 bases lay in between. This CDR3 region has 13 residues. Germline V gene data show CDR1 as SGDLS and CDR2 as YYNGEE.

The rearrangement uses TRBV7-2 and TRBJ2-7, with TRBD2 as a possible D gene (6 bases). The germline V gene encodes CDR1 SGHTA and CDR2 FQGNSA. Deletions cut 5 bases from V and 7 bases from J, with 18 bases between. The CDR3 runs to 14 residues. The CDR3 DNA reads TGTGCCAGCAGCCTGGACTGGGGAGGTAGAGAGCAGTACTTC. It encodes CASSLDWGGREQYF.

The J gene is TRBJ2-7, the V gene TRBV19; TRBD2 matches 14 bases. The germline V gene has CDR1 LNHDA and CDR2 SQIVND (reference sequence). The V gene end was trimmed by 5 bases and the J gene end by 7 bases; junction bases not matched to a gene: 7. The CDR3 spans 15 residues. The CDR3 DNA follows: TGTGCCAGTAGTCCAGGACTAGCGGGAGGTCAGGAGCAGTACTTC. As protein: CASSPGLAGGQEQYF.

This clone showed up just a few times. CDR3 nucleotide sequence: TGTGCCAGCAGCCCGAGGACAGTTAGGGTCACCTTC. Protein product: CASSPRTVRVTF. The V call is TRBV7-2, the J call TRBJ1-2; a possible D gene is TRBD1 (6 bases). Trimming removed 5 bases at V and 13 bases at J, with 17 bases between. Germline V gene sequence: CDR1 SGHTA, CDR2 FQGNSA. This CDR3 contains 12 residues.

V usage is TRBV10-2 and J usage is TRBJ1-2, with a weak D call TRBD1 (6 bases). V was trimmed by 4 bases and J by 5 bases, leaving 11 bases between them. Germline V gene sequence: CDR1 WSHSY, CDR2 SAAADI. The CDR3 covers 13 residues. The CDR3 loop is CASSGRGRYGYTF. The CDR3 DNA reads as TGCGCCAGCAGTGGCAGGGGCAGGTATGGCTACACCTTC.

The chain is built from TRBV11-3 and TRBJ2-5, with 7 bases lining up with TRBD1. CDR3 length equals 14 residues. Germline CDR1 is SGHNT and CDR2 is YENEEA. With 5 bases clipped from V and 7 bases from J, the junction kept 10 bases outside the gene matches. This chain's CDR3 is CASSDMTGSGTQYF. Here the CDR3 DNA reads TGTGCCAGCAGCGACATGACAGGGAGCGGGACCCAGTACTTC.

Concerning this clone: The identical CDR3 is also encoded by other nucleotide sequences in the sample. The chain couples TRBV5-1 to TRBJ2-2; 7 bases are shared with TRBD1. The CDR3 length is 15 residues. Unmatched junction bases numbered 5, after V lost 5 bases and J lost 1 base. Germline V lookup: CDR1 SGHRS, CDR2 YFSETQ. CDR3 in DNA: TGCGCCAGCAGTTCAAGACAGGGGAACACCGGGGAGCTGTTTTTT. It encodes CASSSRQGNTGELFF.

The genes are TRBV12-5 and TRBJ2-3, with a weak D call TRBD2 (6 bases). Germline-derived CDR1 and CDR2 are LGHNT and FRNRAP. Trimming removed 1 base from V and 4 bases from J, with 12 bases in between. This CDR3 has 15 residues. This CDR3 is CASGLGGVEADTQYF. The DNA of the CDR3 is TGTGCTAGTGGTTTGGGCGGGGTGGAGGCAGATACGCAGTATTTT.

The rearrangement links TRBV7-2 to TRBJ2-5, with D perhaps matching TRBD2 (5 bases). The CDR3 has 13 residues. From germline, CDR1 is SGHTA and CDR2 FQGNSA. V lost 4 bases and J lost 4, with 10 bases in between. Written as DNA, the CDR3 is TGTGCCAGCAGCTCCCTCCGGGGAGAGACCCAGTACTTC. This gives the protein CASSSLRGETQYF.

J is TRBJ2-7 and V is TRBV6-5; 7 bases line up with TRBD1. V gave up 4 bases and J gave up 6 bases; unmatched junction bases: 12. Germline V CDR1 and CDR2: MNHEY, SVGAGI. This CDR3 is 15 amino acids long. CDR3 DNA sequence: TGTGCCAGCAGTTCCACCGGGACAGCGAAAACCGAGCAGTACTTC. Translation: CASSSTGTAKTEQYF.

The J gene is TRBJ1-3, the V gene TRBV9; D ambiguous. This CDR3 has 17 residues. Between the trimmed V and J ends, which lost 3 bases and 0 bases, there was a span of 16 bases. CDR1 is SGDLS, CDR2 YYNGEE, per germline. The CDR3 loop reads CASSALQIPSSGNTIYF. DNA of the CDR3: TGTGCCAGCAGCGCCCTTCAGATACCTTCCTCTGGAAACACCATATATTTT.

The chain uses TRBV7-9 and TRBJ2-3; 7 bases map to TRBD2. Germline loops: CDR1 SEHNR, CDR2 FQNEAQ (reference sequence). The ends lost 5 bases at V and 9 bases at J; junction bases unmatched: 14. This CDR3 comprises 15 residues. CDR3 DNA: TGTGCCAGCAGCCGGCCAACGAGTCAGGGAGGGACGCAGTATTTT. Amino acid sequence: CASSRPTSQGGTQYF. The complete variable domain, with remaining parts taken from reference TRBV7-9 and TRBJ2-3, reads DTGVSQNPRHKITKRGQNVTFRCDPISEHNRLYWYRQTLGQGPEFLTYFQNEAQLEKSRLLSDRFSAERPKGSFSTLEIQRTEQGDSAMYLCASSRPTSQGGTQYFGPGTRLTVL.

This clone has just one count. This chain links TRBV6-5 with TRBJ1-5; D ambiguous. The CDR3 spans 13 residues. The germline V and J ends were trimmed by 3 bases and 2 bases, with 5 bases remaining between them. Germline assignment: CDR1 MNHEY and CDR2 SVGAGI. The CDR3 bases are TGTGCCAGCAGTTATGGAGGCAATCAGCCCCAGCATTTT. Its protein product is CASSYGGNQPQHF.

The chain uses TRBV4-3 and TRBJ1-1; D unresolved. The germline CDR1 and CDR2 sequences are LGHNA and YSLEER. The CDR3 is 14 amino acids. Trimming took 4 bases from V and 4 from J, leaving 13 bases between them. CDR3 bases: TGCGCCAGCAGCCTCAGAGGGTGGGGCACTGAAGCTTTCTTT. This encodes CASSLRGWGTEAFF.

The rearrangement links TRBV5-1 to TRBJ2-6, with D tentatively TRBD1 (6 bases). Trimming pared 4 bases from V and 0 bases from J, leaving 17 bases between. CDR1 is SGHRS and CDR2 is YFSETQ in the germline V gene. This CDR3 has 18 residues. CDR3 in amino acids: CASSPTLTGNSGANVLTF. In DNA form, the CDR3 reads TGCGCCAGCAGCCCAACTTTGACAGGAAACTCTGGGGCCAACGTCCTGACTTTC.

This clone is a singleton in its sample. The chain joins TRBV27 to TRBJ1-2, with TRBD1 identical over 7 bases. Trimming at V came to 5 bases and at J to 4 bases, leaving 4 bases not matched to a gene. CDR3 length: 13 residues. The germline V gene has CDR1 MNHEY and CDR2 SMNVEV (reference sequence). In nucleotides, the CDR3 is TGTGCCAGCAGTCGACAGGGTTTCTATGGCTACACCTTC. Its translation is CASSRQGFYGYTF.

V usage is TRBV9 and J usage is TRBJ2-3; TRBD2 agrees at 10 bases. Germline CDR1 is SGDLS and CDR2 is YYNGEE. The CDR3 consists of 15 residues. The V and J ends lost 0 bases and 6 bases, in that order; junction bases with no gene match: 4. This chain's CDR3 is CASSVEATSGDTQYF. The CDR3 nucleotides read TGTGCCAGCAGCGTAGAAGCGACTAGCGGGGATACGCAGTATTTT.

This clone was counted a few times. At the DNA level, this CDR3 is encoded by other sequences in the same sample as well. The chain links TRBV6-5 to TRBJ1-5; weak D call: TRBD1 (6 bases). Germline CDR1 reads MNHEY; CDR2 reads SVGAGI. The V and J ends lost 6 bases and 2 bases respectively, with 14 bases between them. This CDR3 has 15 residues. The CDR3 loop reads CASSYSNRGNQPQHF. CDR3 DNA sequence: TGTGCCAGCAGCTATTCTAACAGGGGCAATCAGCCCCAGCATTTT.

The rearrangement joins TRBV15 to TRBJ2-1; D perhaps matches TRBD1 (5 bases). The CDR3 runs 13 residues. V was shortened by 1 base and J by 12 bases, with 13 bases between the two germline ends. Germline CDR1 reads LNHNV; CDR2 reads YYDKDF (reference sequence). CDR3 bases: TGTGCCACCAGCAGAGGCCAGGGCGTAGGGCAGTTCTTC. This encodes CATSRGQGVGQFF.

This chain links TRBV5-8 with TRBJ2-1; TRBD1 matches 9 bases. V was clipped by 5 bases and J by 8 bases; unmatched bases: 11. The CDR3 covers 15 residues. CDR1 and CDR2 from the germline V gene are SGHTS and YDEGEE. The CDR3 protein is CASRGPGTGFDEQFF. The CDR3 nucleotides are TGTGCCAGCAGGGGGCCCGGGACAGGGTTCGATGAGCAGTTCTTC.

The chain carries TRBV14 and TRBJ1-5; 10 positions match TRBD1. The CDR3 covers 17 residues. V lost 2 bases to trimming and J lost 4 bases; unmatched junction nucleotides: 8. The germline V gene has CDR1 SGHDN and CDR2 FVKESK. CDR3 region: CASSQPPGQGRNQPQHF. DNA of the CDR3: TGTGCCAGCAGCCAACCTCCGGGACAGGGGAGGAATCAGCCCCAGCATTTT.

J is TRBJ2-3 and V is TRBV4-1; D is undetermined. This CDR3 is 15 amino acids long. In germline, CDR1 is MGHRA, CDR2 YSYEKL. Trimming took off 6 bases at V and 0 bases at J, with 13 bases between the two ends. Written as DNA, the CDR3 is TGCGCCAGCAGTCTGCAGGAAACTAGCACAGATACGCAGTATTTT. Its translation: CASSLQETSTDTQYF.

The genes are TRBV10-3 and TRBJ1-5, with D possibly matching TRBD1 (5 bases). This CDR3 region has 14 residues. The germline gives CDR1 ENHRY, CDR2 SYGVKD. Trimming removed 3 bases at V and 6 bases at J, with 12 bases between. The CDR3 loop is CAISDLGLSQPQHF. Written as DNA, the CDR3 is TGTGCCATCAGTGATTTGGGACTGAGTCAGCCCCAGCATTTT.

This clone was detected only once. The V call is TRBV6-5, the J call TRBJ2-1; D might be TRBD1 (5 bases). Trimming left V 2 bases short and J 10 bases short, with 6 bases between. This CDR3 is 11 amino acids long. Germline lookup yields CDR1 MNHEY and CDR2 SVGAGI. The CDR3 DNA reads TGTGCCAGCAGTTACAACAGGGAGCAGTTCTTC. It codes for CASSYNREQFF.